The clone carrying this TCR beta chain has only one observation. No antigen is known for it. Without the conserved terminal phenylalanine or tryptophan, this CDR3 likely stems from a read error. This entry is derived from a study of tumor and adjacent non-tumor tissue in lung cancer. The wider study: Histology: around 13 adenocarcinoma, a couple of squamous cell carcinoma, 1 small cell lung cancer.

TCRbeta libraries were built with three rounds of nested PCR, modified from ARM-PCR. Each CDR3 protein is one row after TCRdb ran MiXCR on the multiplex PCR reads. The table has 200,000 to 250,000 distinct CDR3 sequences, 71% seen once. The CDR3 runs 13 residues. Germline loops: CDR1 SQVTM, CDR2 ANQGSEA. The V end was cut by 3 bases, the J end by 6 bases, with 12 bases between. Study observations and caveats: Patients with more diverse tumor TCRs had worse survival. Top 100 clones took a larger repertoire share in normal lung.

The template was RNA from unsorted bulk tissue. Chemotherapy-naive patients with new lung cancer underwent thoracic surgery in China, August–late 2014. Sequenced input: lung tumor tissue. This sequence was found in a man in his sixties with non-small cell lung cancer. The chain couples TRBV29-1 to TRBJ2-1, with D possibly being TRBD1 or TRBD2 (5 bases each). The CDR3 reads CSVEGRSLNEQFL. The CDR3 DNA sequence: TGCAGCGTTGAGGGACGGAGTCTCAATGAGCAGTTCTTA.